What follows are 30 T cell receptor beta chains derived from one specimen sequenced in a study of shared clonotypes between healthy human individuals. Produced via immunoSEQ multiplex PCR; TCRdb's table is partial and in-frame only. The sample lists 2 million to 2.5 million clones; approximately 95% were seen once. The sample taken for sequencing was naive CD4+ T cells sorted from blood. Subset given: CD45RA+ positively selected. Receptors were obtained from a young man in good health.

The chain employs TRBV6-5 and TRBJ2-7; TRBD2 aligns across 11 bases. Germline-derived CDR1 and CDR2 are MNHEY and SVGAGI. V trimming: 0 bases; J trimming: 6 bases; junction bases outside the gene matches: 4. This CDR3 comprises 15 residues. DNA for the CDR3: TGTGCCAGCAGTTACTCGACTAGCGGGACCACCGAGCAGTACTTC. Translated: CASSYSTSGTTEQYF.

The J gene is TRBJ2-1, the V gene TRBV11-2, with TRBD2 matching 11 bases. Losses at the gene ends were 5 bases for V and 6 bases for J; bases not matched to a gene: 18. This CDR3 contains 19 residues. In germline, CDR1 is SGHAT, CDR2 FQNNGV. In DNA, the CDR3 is TGTGCCAGCAGCCCAATCGAAGGGGCTAGCGGGAGGTTGAGCAATGAGCAGTTCTTC. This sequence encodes CASSPIEGASGRLSNEQFF.

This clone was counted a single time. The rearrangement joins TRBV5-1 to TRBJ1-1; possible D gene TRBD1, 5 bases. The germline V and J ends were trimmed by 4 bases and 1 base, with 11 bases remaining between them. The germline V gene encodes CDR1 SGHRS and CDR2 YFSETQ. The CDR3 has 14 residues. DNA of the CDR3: TGCGCCAGCAGCCACTTGGGGGAGAACACTGAAGCTTTCTTT. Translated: CASSHLGENTEAFF.

CDR3 amino acids: CASSFRSDYTYGYTF. CDR3 DNA: TGTGCCAGCAGTTTTCGGTCCGACTACACCTATGGCTACACCTTC. The chain joins TRBV27 to TRBJ1-2; D is unclear. Germline assignment: CDR1 MNHEY and CDR2 SMNVEV (reference sequence). This CDR3 has 15 amino acids. The V end was cut by 3 bases, the J end by 4 bases, with 15 bases between.

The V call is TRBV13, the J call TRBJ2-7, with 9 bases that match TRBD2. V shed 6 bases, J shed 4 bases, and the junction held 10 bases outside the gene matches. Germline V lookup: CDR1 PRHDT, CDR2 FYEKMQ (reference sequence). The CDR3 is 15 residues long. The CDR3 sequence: CASSPSGGPFYEQYF. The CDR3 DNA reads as TGTGCCAGCAGTCCCAGCGGGGGGCCGTTTTACGAGCAGTACTTC.

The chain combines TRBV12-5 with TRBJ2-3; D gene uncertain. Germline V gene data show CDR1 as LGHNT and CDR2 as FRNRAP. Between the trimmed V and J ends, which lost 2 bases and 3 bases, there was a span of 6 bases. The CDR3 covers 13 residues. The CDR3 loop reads CASGLLRTDTQYF. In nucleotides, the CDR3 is TGTGCTAGTGGTTTGTTGAGGACAGATACGCAGTATTTT. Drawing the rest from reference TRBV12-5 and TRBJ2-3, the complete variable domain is DARVTQTPRHKVTEMGQEVTMRCQPILGHNTVFWYRQTMMQGLELLAYFRNRAPLDDSGMPKDRFSAEMPDATLATLKIQPSEPRDSAVYFCASGLLRTDTQYFGPGTRLTVL.

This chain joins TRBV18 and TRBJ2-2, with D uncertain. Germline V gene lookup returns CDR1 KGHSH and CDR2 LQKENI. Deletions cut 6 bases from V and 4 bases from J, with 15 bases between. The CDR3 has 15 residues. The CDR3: CASSSEQTSTGELFF. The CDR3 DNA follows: TGTGCCAGCTCGTCGGAACAGACGAGCACCGGGGAGCTGTTTTTT.

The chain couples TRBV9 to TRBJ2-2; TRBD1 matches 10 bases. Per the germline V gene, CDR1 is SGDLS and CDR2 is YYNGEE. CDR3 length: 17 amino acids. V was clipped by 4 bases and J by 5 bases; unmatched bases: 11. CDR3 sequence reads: CASSSVRGQGLTGELFF. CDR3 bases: TGTGCCAGCAGCTCCGTGAGGGGACAGGGGTTAACCGGGGAGCTGTTTTTT.

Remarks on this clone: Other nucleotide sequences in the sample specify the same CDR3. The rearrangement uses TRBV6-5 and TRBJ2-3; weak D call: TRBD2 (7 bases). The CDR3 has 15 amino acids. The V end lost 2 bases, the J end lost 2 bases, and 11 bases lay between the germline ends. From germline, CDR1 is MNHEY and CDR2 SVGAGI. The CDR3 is CASSYGGGDTDTQYF. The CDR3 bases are TGTGCCAGCAGTTACGGGGGGGGCGACACAGATACGCAGTATTTT.

The CDR3 loop is CASSPQRGANVLTF. The CDR3 DNA follows: TGTGCCAGCAGCCCCCAGAGGGGGGCCAACGTCCTGACTTTC. V and J are TRBV5-6 and TRBJ2-6; D remains unclear. V lost 4 bases and J lost 4, with 9 bases in between. In germline, CDR1 is SGHDT, CDR2 YYEEEE. The CDR3 contains 14 residues.

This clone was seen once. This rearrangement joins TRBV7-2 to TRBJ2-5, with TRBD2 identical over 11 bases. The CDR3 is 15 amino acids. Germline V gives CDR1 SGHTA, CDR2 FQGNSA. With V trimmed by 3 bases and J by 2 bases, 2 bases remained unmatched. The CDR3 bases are TGTGCCAGCAGCTTTAGCGGGGGGGATCAAGAGACCCAGTACTTC. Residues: CASSFSGGDQETQYF.

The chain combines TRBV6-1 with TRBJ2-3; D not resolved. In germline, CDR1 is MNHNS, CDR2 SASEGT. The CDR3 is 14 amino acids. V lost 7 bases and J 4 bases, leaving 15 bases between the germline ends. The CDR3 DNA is TGTGCCAGCACAAAGCCCGGGCCCCCAGATACGCAGTATTTT. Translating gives CASTKPGPPDTQYF.

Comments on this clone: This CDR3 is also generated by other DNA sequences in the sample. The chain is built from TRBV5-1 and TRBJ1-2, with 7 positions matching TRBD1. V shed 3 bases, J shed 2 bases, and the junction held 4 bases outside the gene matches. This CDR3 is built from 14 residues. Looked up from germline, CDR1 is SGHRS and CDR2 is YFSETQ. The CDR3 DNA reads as TGCGCCAGCAGCTCCACAGGGGACAACTATGGCTACACCTTC. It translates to CASSSTGDNYGYTF.

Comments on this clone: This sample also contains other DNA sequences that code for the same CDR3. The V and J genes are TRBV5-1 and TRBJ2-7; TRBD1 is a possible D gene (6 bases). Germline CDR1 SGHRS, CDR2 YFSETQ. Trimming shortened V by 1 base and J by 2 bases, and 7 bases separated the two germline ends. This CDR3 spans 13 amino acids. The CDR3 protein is CASSLTGPYEQYF. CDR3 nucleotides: TGCGCCAGCAGCTTGACAGGGCCCTACGAGCAGTACTTC.

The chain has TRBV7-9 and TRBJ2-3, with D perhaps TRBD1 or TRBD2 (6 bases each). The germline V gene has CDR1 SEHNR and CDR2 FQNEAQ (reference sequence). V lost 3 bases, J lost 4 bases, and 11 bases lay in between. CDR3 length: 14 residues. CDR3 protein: CASSLTGGADTQYF. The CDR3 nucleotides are TGTGCCAGCAGCTTGACAGGAGGGGCAGATACGCAGTATTTT.

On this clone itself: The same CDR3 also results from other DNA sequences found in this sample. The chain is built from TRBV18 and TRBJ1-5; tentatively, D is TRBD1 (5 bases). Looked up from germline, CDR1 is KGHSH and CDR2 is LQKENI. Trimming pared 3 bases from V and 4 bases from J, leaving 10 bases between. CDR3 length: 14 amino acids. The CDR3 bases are TGTGCCAGCTCACCCGGGCCAGGGAATCAGCCCCAGCATTTT. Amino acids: CASSPGPGNQPQHF.

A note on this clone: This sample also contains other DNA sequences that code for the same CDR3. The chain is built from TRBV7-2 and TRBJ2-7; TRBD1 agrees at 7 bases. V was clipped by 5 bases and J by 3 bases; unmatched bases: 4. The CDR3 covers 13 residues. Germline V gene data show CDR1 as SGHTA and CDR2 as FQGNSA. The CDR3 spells CASSPRQGYEQYF. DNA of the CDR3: TGTGCCAGCAGCCCTAGACAGGGCTACGAGCAGTACTTC. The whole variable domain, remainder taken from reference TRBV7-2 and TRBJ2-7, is GAGVSQSPSNKVTEKGKDVELRCDPISGHTALYWYRQSLGQGLEFLIYFQGNSAPDKSGLPSDRFSAERTGGSVSTLTIQRTQQEDSAVYLCASSPRQGYEQYFGPGTRLTVT.

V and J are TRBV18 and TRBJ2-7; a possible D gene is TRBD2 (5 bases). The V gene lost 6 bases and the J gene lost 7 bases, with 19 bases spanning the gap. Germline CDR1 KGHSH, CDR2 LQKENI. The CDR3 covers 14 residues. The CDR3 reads CASSRERDQREQYF. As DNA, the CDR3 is TGTGCCAGCTCTAGGGAGAGAGATCAACGTGAGCAGTACTTC.

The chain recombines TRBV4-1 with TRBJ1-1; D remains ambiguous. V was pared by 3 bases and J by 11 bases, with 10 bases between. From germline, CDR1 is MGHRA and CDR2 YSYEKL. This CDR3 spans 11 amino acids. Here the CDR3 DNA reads TGCGCCAGCAGCCAGGAAGGTAGGGCTTTCTTT. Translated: CASSQEGRAFF.

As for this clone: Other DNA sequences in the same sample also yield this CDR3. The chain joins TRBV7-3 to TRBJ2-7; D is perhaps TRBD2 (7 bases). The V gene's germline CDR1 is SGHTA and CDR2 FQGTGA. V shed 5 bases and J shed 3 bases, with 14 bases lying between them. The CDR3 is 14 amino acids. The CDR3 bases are TGTGCCAGCAGCCTAGGGGGGGCCGGCTACGAGCAGTACTTC. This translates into CASSLGGAGYEQYF.

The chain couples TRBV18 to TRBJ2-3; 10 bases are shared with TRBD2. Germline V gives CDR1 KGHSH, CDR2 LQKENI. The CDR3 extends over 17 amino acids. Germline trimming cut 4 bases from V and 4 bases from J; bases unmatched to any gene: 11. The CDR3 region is CASSRNLAGDGSDTQYF. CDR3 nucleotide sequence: TGTGCCAGCTCACGGAATCTAGCGGGAGACGGGTCAGATACGCAGTATTTT.

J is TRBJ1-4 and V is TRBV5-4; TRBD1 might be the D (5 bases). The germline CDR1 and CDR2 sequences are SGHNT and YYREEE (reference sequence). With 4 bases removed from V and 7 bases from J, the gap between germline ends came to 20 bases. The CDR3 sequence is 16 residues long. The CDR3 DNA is TGTGCCAGCAGCACCGGACAAGCGAGGGGACCTGAAAAACTGTTTTTT. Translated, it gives CASSTGQARGPEKLFF.

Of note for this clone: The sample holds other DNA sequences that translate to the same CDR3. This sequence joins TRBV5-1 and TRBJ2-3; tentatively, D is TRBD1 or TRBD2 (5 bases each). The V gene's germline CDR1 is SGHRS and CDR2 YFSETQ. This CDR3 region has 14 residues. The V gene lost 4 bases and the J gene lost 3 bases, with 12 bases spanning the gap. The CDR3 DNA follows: TGCGCCAGCAGCCTGGGACCAGGGACAGATACGCAGTATTTT. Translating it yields CASSLGPGTDTQYF.

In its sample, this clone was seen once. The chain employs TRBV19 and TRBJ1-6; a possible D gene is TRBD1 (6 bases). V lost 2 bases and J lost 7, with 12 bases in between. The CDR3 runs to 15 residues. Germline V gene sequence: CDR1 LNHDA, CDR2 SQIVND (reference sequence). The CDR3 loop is CASSISGTPNSPLHF. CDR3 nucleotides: TGTGCCAGTAGTATATCCGGGACACCGAATTCACCCCTCCACTTT.

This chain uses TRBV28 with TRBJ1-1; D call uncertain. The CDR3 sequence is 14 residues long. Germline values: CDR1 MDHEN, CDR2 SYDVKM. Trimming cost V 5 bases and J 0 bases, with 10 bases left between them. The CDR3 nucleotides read TGTGCCAGCAGTCAGCCAAGAATGAACACTGAAGCTTTCTTT. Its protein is CASSQPRMNTEAFF.

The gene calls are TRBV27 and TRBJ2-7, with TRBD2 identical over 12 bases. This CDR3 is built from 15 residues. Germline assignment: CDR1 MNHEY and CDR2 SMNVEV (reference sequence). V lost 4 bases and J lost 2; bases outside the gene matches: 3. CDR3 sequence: CASSSLAGGTYEQYF. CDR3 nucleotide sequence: TGTGCCAGCAGTTCACTAGCGGGAGGTACCTACGAGCAGTACTTC.

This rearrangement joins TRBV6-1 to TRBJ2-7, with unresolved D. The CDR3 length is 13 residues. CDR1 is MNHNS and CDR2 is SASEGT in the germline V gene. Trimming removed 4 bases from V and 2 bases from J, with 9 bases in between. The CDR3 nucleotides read TGTGCCAGCAGTGTCGACTTAGCCTACGAGCAGTACTTC. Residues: CASSVDLAYEQYF.

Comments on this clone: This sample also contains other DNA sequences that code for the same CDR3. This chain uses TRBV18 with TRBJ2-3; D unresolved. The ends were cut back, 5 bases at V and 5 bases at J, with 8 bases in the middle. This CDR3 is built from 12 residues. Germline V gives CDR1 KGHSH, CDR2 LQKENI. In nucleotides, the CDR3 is TGTGCCAGCTCATCGTCCGAAGATACGCAGTATTTT. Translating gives CASSSSEDTQYF.

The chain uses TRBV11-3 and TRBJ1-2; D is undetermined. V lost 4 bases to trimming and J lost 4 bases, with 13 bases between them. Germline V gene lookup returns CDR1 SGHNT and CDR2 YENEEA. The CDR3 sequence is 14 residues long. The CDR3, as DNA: TGTGCCAGCAGCTCCGGCCCCGAGCGCTATGGCTACACCTTC. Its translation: CASSSGPERYGYTF.

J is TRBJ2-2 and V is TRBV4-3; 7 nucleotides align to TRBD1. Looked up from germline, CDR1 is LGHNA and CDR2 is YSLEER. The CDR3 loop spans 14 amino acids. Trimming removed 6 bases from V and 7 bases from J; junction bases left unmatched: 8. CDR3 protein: CASSQGEFVGELFF. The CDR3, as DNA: TGCGCCAGCAGTCAGGGGGAGTTTGTCGGGGAGCTGTTTTTT.